The 14 T cell receptor beta chains reported below all come from one sample, sequenced in a study of T cells in Graves' hyperthyroidism and ophthalmopathy. Amplification targeted TCR beta CDR3 regions from RNA transcripts. HTBI primers were employed in a first-round RT-PCR of the TCR CDR3. TCRdb passed the multiplex PCR reads through MiXCR, listing each CDR3 protein once. The sample has about 380,000 distinct CDR3 sequences, roughly 13% seen once. The sequencing input was blood. The receptors were sampled from a woman between 55 and 75 years old with Graves' hyperthyroidism.

This clonotype has more than one count but fewer than ten. This rearrangement joins TRBV6-1 to TRBJ2-3; the D gene is possibly TRBD2 (6 bases). The CDR3 has 16 amino acids. Trimming cost V 2 bases and J 0 bases, with 12 bases left between them. Germline assignment: CDR1 MNHNS and CDR2 SASEGT. The CDR3, as DNA: TGTGCCAGCAGTGAATTTGGCGGGATAAGCACAGATACGCAGTATTTT. Amino acids: CASSEFGGISTDTQYF.

The chain couples TRBV7-8 to TRBJ2-3; no definite D call. The CDR3 totals 14 residues. V lost 10 bases, J lost 0 bases, and 14 bases lay in between. Germline loops: CDR1 SGHVS, CDR2 FQNEAQ. CDR3 amino acids: CATSERSSTDTQYF. CDR3 nucleotide sequence: TGTGCCACCTCGGAACGGTCTAGCACAGATACGCAGTATTTT.

For the CDR3, the DNA is TGTGCCAGCAGTACTCGGGGGCCCTTATATGGCTACACCTTC. This sequence encodes CASSTRGPLYGYTF. The V and J genes are TRBV27 and TRBJ1-2; weak D call: TRBD1 (6 bases). The CDR3 has 14 amino acids. Germline V gene lookup returns CDR1 MNHEY and CDR2 SMNVEV (reference sequence). V lost 5 bases and J lost 5, with 15 bases in between.

The CDR3 protein is CASSERRTSGRSSYNEQFF. The CDR3, as DNA: TGTGCCAGCAGCGAGAGACGGACTAGCGGGAGGAGCTCCTACAATGAGCAGTTCTTC. V is TRBV9 and J is TRBJ2-1; 14 positions agree with TRBD2. Germline V gene lookup returns CDR1 SGDLS and CDR2 YYNGEE. Germline trimming cut 3 bases from V and 0 bases from J; bases unmatched to any gene: 8. The CDR3 is 19 residues long.

This clonotype came up many times. This chain uses TRBV7-2 with TRBJ2-5, with 9 bases matching TRBD2. The CDR3 sequence is 16 residues long. The germline V gene has CDR1 SGHTA and CDR2 FQGNSA. With 1 base clipped from V and 6 bases from J, the junction kept 9 bases outside the gene matches. CDR3: CASSLGGSGSWQTQYF. In DNA form, the CDR3 reads TGTGCCAGCAGCTTAGGAGGTAGCGGGAGTTGGCAGACCCAGTACTTC.

The chain recombines TRBV5-1 with TRBJ1-1; D perhaps matches TRBD1 (5 bases). V lost 0 bases, J lost 3 bases, and 15 bases lay in between. This CDR3 has 16 amino acids. CDR1 is SGHRS, CDR2 YFSETQ, per germline. This CDR3 is CASSLGSGAADTEAFF. CDR3 coding DNA: TGCGCCAGCAGCTTGGGATCCGGGGCTGCGGACACTGAAGCTTTCTTT.

The sample holds a few counts of this clonotype. The chain joins TRBV6-1 to TRBJ2-2; weak D call: TRBD1 (5 bases). The germline CDR1 and CDR2 sequences are MNHNS and SASEGT. The CDR3 contains 14 residues. V lost 5 bases to trimming and J lost 1 base, with 8 bases between them. The CDR3 DNA reads TGTGCCAGCAGTCAACAGGAGAACACCGGGGAGCTGTTTTTT. Translating it yields CASSQQENTGELFF.

This clonotype was picked up many times. J is TRBJ2-1 and V is TRBV2, with 10 positions matching TRBD2. V gave up 4 bases and J gave up 9 bases; unmatched junction bases: 6. Germline V gene sequence: CDR1 SNHLY, CDR2 FYNNEI. This CDR3 contains 14 residues. The CDR3 loop is CASSVPSGSGEQFF. CDR3 DNA sequence: TGTGCCAGCAGTGTTCCTAGCGGGAGTGGTGAGCAGTTCTTC.

This clonotype has at least ten counts. This chain uses TRBV6-1 with TRBJ2-7, with 9 nucleotides matching TRBD1. The CDR3 extends over 14 amino acids. The J segment lost 5 bases and the V segment lost 6 bases, leaving 8 bases of the junction unmatched. Germline loops: CDR1 MNHNS, CDR2 SASEGT. CDR3 sequence: CASRDRDRADEQYF. Written as DNA, the CDR3 is TGTGCCAGCAGGGACCGGGACAGGGCCGACGAGCAGTACTTC.

This clonotype was seen at least ten times. The genes are TRBV24-1 and TRBJ1-1; 12 bases are a match to TRBD1. Per germline, CDR1 KGHDR and CDR2 SFDVKD. The ends lost 7 bases at V and 1 base at J; junction bases unmatched: 6. The CDR3 loop spans 16 amino acids. The CDR3 loop reads CATRPGTGGRNTEAFF. The CDR3 DNA sequence: TGTGCCACCAGACCCGGGACAGGGGGCCGGAACACTGAAGCTTTCTTT.

This clonotype has ten or more counts. This rearrangement joins TRBV11-2 to TRBJ1-5; 7 nucleotides line up with TRBD1. Germline V gene sequence: CDR1 SGHAT, CDR2 FQNNGV. The CDR3 extends over 13 amino acids. J lost 7 bases, V lost 5 bases, and 5 bases had no gene match. CDR3 region: CASSGDRGQPQHF. The CDR3 DNA reads TGTGCCAGCAGCGGGGACAGAGGGCAGCCCCAGCATTTT. Drawing the rest from reference TRBV11-2 and TRBJ1-5, the complete variable domain is EAGVAQSPRYKIIEKRQSVAFWCNPISGHATLYWYQQILGQGPKLLIQFQNNGVVDDSQLPKDRFSAERLKGVDSTLKIQPAKLEDSAVYLCASSGDRGQPQHFGDGTRLSIL.

About this clonotype: This sequence may be a read error, since a much larger clone differs from it by one base. CDR3 DNA sequence: TGTGCCATCGGTTCAGGGAGTAGAGAGACCCAGTACTTC. Protein product: CAIGSGSRETQYF. The chain is built from TRBV10-3 and TRBJ2-5; tentatively, D is TRBD1 or TRBD2 (5 bases each). Germline CDR1 is ENHRY and CDR2 is SYGVKD. Trimming stripped 8 bases from V and 4 bases from J, with 14 bases between. CDR3 size: 13 residues.

This clonotype was observed at least ten times. V is TRBV2 and J is TRBJ2-2, with 9 bases fitting TRBD1. V trimming: 0 bases; J trimming: 7 bases; junction bases outside the gene matches: 3. The CDR3 has 15 residues. CDR1 is SNHLY, CDR2 FYNNEI, per germline. DNA of the CDR3: TGTGCCAGCAGTGAAGCGGGACAGGGAGGCGGGGAGCTGTTTTTT. This codes for CASSEAGQGGGELFF.

The sample holds many counts of this clonotype. The chain carries TRBV6-1 and TRBJ2-3, with TRBD1 identical over 8 bases. The V and J ends lost 7 bases and 6 bases, in that order; junction bases with no gene match: 9. From germline, CDR1 is MNHNS and CDR2 SASEGT. The CDR3 is 14 residues long. CDR3 residues: CASKQGVLEDTQYF. CDR3 coding DNA: TGTGCCAGCAAACAGGGGGTTTTAGAGGATACGCAGTATTTT.